This TCR beta chain derives from a study of T cells in Graves' hyperthyroidism and ophthalmopathy. Study-level background: Peripheral blood was secured at the point of initial diagnosis, before any treatment. Broader study findings: In blood, most of the thyroid clonotypes expanded above 0.001 were also present.

CDR3 length: 17 amino acids. V was shortened by 0 bases and J by 1 base, with 15 bases between the two germline ends. Germline CDR1 is SGHRS and CDR2 is YFSETQ. This clonotype was seen ten or more times. The target antigen is unknown. For the diagnoses, clinical symptoms, serum thyroxine and TRAb, thyroid ultrasound and orbital computed tomography were used. From RNA transcripts, TCR beta CDR3 regions were amplified. First-round RT-PCR with HTBI primers amplified the TCR CDR3 region. TCRdb re-analysed the multiplex PCR reads in MiXCR, keeping a single row per CDR3 protein. The sample lists 250,000 to 300,000 distinct CDR3 sequences, around 13% occurring once.

V gene TRBV5-1 combines with J gene TRBJ2-3; maybe TRBD2 (6 bases). Sequencing was done on a sample of blood. This TCR was sampled from a woman in her forties with Graves' hyperthyroidism. The CDR3, as DNA: TGCGCCAGCAGCTTGGCGGAAGCGGGTTGGGGCACAGATACGCAGTATTTT. Translated: CASSLAEAGWGTDTQYF.